Presented here are 32 T cell receptor beta chains from one specimen sequenced in a study of cytomegalovirus exposure and HLA in healthy donors. The PCR was carried out with 60 Vbeta primers and 13 Jbeta primers. TCRdb's copy holds only in-frame clones and misses some; the assay was immunoSEQ multiplex PCR. The profile shows approximately 170,000 clones, about 80% of them singletons. Specimen: PBMCs. These receptors came from a man aged 18 to 30 in good health and CMV-seropositive.

This clone occurred a few times. This chain links TRBV6-4 with TRBJ2-1, with 8 bases identical to TRBD2. The trim removed 0 bases at V and 5 bases at J, leaving 9 bases unmatched. The CDR3 sequence is 17 residues long. Germline CDR1 reads MRHNA; CDR2 reads SNTAGT. The CDR3 coding sequence is TGTGCCAGCAGTGACTCTAAGCGGGAGTTCGGGCACAATGAGCAGTTCTTC. Translating gives CASSDSKREFGHNEQFF.

V gene TRBV7-8 combines with J gene TRBJ2-7, with TRBD1 as a possible D gene (5 bases). The V gene lost 3 bases and the J gene lost 1 base, with 13 bases spanning the gap. The CDR3 is 15 amino acids. Looked up from germline, CDR1 is SGHVS and CDR2 is FQNEAQ. The CDR3 DNA reads TGTGCCAGCAGCTTGACAGTCCCCCATTCCTACGAGCAGTACTTC. Protein product: CASSLTVPHSYEQYF.

V and J are TRBV5-1 and TRBJ2-6; 7 nucleotides match TRBD1. The CDR3 consists of 14 residues. Looked up from germline, CDR1 is SGHRS and CDR2 is YFSETQ. V was pared by 3 bases and J by 7 bases, with 4 bases of the junction left unmatched. Here the CDR3 reads CASSWDSLANVLTF. As DNA, the CDR3 is TGCGCCAGCAGCTGGGACAGCTTAGCCAACGTCCTGACTTTC.

The chain is built from TRBV2 and TRBJ2-7, with a possible D match to TRBD1 (5 bases). This CDR3 contains 15 residues. Germline assignment: CDR1 SNHLY and CDR2 FYNNEI. Trimming stripped 3 bases from V and 1 base from J, with 13 bases between. CDR3 amino acids: CASSESRVGSYEQYF. CDR3 sequence (DNA): TGTGCCAGCAGTGAGAGCAGGGTAGGGTCCTACGAGCAGTACTTC.

The V gene is TRBV7-9, the J gene TRBJ2-5, with 7 positions matching TRBD1. The J segment lost 3 bases and the V segment lost 5 bases, leaving 9 bases of the junction unmatched. The CDR3 is 15 amino acids. Germline CDR1 is SEHNR and CDR2 is FQNEAQ (reference sequence). CDR3 amino acids: CASSPTGTVKETQYF. CDR3 coding DNA: TGTGCCAGCAGCCCGACCGGGACAGTAAAAGAGACCCAGTACTTC.

The chain combines TRBV28 with TRBJ1-2; no firm D call. Germline loops: CDR1 MDHEN, CDR2 SYDVKM. Trimming cost V 2 bases and J 7 bases, with 20 bases left between them. The CDR3 has 16 residues. DNA of the CDR3: TGTGCCAGCAGTTTACCCACTCCATTCGGGATGGCTGGCTACACCTTC. Its translation is CASSLPTPFGMAGYTF.

This clone came up a few times. The chain employs TRBV6-1 and TRBJ2-7, with D possibly being TRBD1 (6 bases). This CDR3 region has 14 residues. V was shortened by 2 bases and J by 2 bases, with 10 bases between the two germline ends. Looked up from germline, CDR1 is MNHNS and CDR2 is SASEGT. The CDR3 region is CASSERGWAYEQYF. The CDR3 coding sequence is TGTGCCAGCAGTGAAAGGGGGTGGGCCTACGAGCAGTACTTC.

The V and J genes are TRBV5-1 and TRBJ1-1, with a tentative D call TRBD1 (5 bases). Germline V gene sequence: CDR1 SGHRS, CDR2 YFSETQ. V lost 2 bases to trimming and J lost 1 base, with 9 bases between them. The CDR3 is 14 amino acids. CDR3 residues: CASSLPRENTEAFF. CDR3 nucleotides: TGCGCCAGCAGCTTACCCAGGGAGAACACTGAAGCTTTCTTT.

V usage is TRBV30 and J usage is TRBJ2-7; TRBD2 might be the D (6 bases). This CDR3 is built from 18 residues. Germline CDR1 is GTSNPN and CDR2 is SVGIG (reference sequence). The V end lost 0 bases, the J end lost 0 bases, and 21 bases lay between the germline ends. Here the CDR3 reads CAWSVPGGGLSSSYEQYF. CDR3 bases: TGTGCCTGGAGTGTACCCGGGGGAGGACTCTCTAGCTCCTACGAGCAGTACTTC. Complete variable domain (other parts from reference TRBV30 and TRBJ2-7): SQTIHQWPATLVQPVGSPLSLECTVEGTSNPNLYWYRQAAGRGLQLLFYSVGIGQISSEVPQNLSASRPQDRQFILSSKKLLLSDSGFYLCAWSVPGGGLSSSYEQYFGPGTRLTVT.

The chain couples TRBV28 to TRBJ1-2; 10 bases fit TRBD1. J gave up 5 bases and V 7 bases, and 16 bases lay outside the gene matches. Germline V lookup: CDR1 MDHEN, CDR2 SYDVKM. This CDR3 contains 17 residues. The CDR3 protein is CASTNWGRTGGFYGYTF. The CDR3 DNA reads as TGTGCCAGCACCAATTGGGGGAGGACAGGGGGGTTTTATGGCTACACCTTC.

Details on this clone: The CDR3 ends on some other residue instead of the conserved phenylalanine or tryptophan, so this is likely a read error. The rearrangement uses TRBV19 and TRBJ1-6; D call uncertain. Per the germline V gene, CDR1 is LNHDA and CDR2 is SQIVND (reference sequence). The CDR3 is 13 residues long. V gave up 2 bases and J gave up 8 bases, with 7 bases separating them. The CDR3 sequence: CASSINGDSPLHL. Written as DNA, the CDR3 is TGTGCCAGTAGTATAAACGGGGATTCACCCCTCCACCTT.

V and J are TRBV10-1 and TRBJ1-1; TRBD1 might be the D (5 bases). This CDR3 contains 15 residues. V lost 5 bases to trimming and J lost 1 base, with 14 bases between them. Germline V gene lookup returns CDR1 WNHNN and CDR2 SYGVQD (reference sequence). CDR3 nucleotides: TGCGCCAGCAGTCAGACCACAGGACCGAACACTGAAGCTTTCTTT. Its translation: CASSQTTGPNTEAFF.

The chain is built from TRBV5-1 and TRBJ2-4; a possible D gene is TRBD1 (5 bases). Per germline, CDR1 SGHRS and CDR2 YFSETQ. The CDR3 has 16 amino acids. The V gene lost 4 bases and the J gene lost 2 bases, with 16 bases spanning the gap. CDR3 in DNA: TGCGCCAGCAGCCTTGGGGCCGCTTTAACCAAAAACATTCAGTACTTC. Translating gives CASSLGAALTKNIQYF.

The genes are TRBV12-5 and TRBJ1-1, with 7 bases matching TRBD1. Germline V gene sequence: CDR1 LGHNT, CDR2 FRNRAP. Trimming took 5 bases from V and 1 from J; bases not matched to a gene: 16. There are 18 residues in the CDR3. CDR3 bases: TGTGCTAGTGGTCCCTATTATGGCTCCGGGACAGCGAACACTGAAGCTTTCTTT. Translation gives CASGPYYGSGTANTEAFF.

The chain recombines TRBV9 with TRBJ2-1, with 7 positions matching TRBD2. V gave up 2 bases and J gave up 8 bases; unmatched junction bases: 7. Germline values: CDR1 SGDLS, CDR2 YYNGEE. The CDR3 sequence is 14 residues long. This CDR3 reads CASSVSGGVDEQFF. The CDR3 bases are TGTGCCAGCAGCGTTAGTGGGGGGGTCGATGAGCAGTTCTTC.

This clone turned up a few times. V and J are TRBV6-1 and TRBJ1-4, with a weak D call TRBD1 (6 bases). Germline values: CDR1 MNHNS, CDR2 SASEGT. V lost 6 bases to trimming and J lost 0 bases, with 11 bases between them. The CDR3 has 15 residues. CDR3 loop: CASRGGDATNEKLFF. The CDR3 bases are TGTGCCAGCAGAGGGGGTGACGCAACTAATGAAAAACTGTTTTTT.

V usage is TRBV30 and J usage is TRBJ1-1, with TRBD1 matching 7 bases. Germline trimming cut 7 bases from V and 5 bases from J; bases unmatched to any gene: 10. CDR3 length equals 13 residues. Germline V gene lookup returns CDR1 GTSNPN and CDR2 SVGIG (reference sequence). The DNA of the CDR3 is TGTGCCTTAACAAGGGGGCCGGTGACTGAAGCTTTCTTT. Protein sequence: CALTRGPVTEAFF. Filled out from reference TRBV30 and TRBJ1-1, the complete variable domain reads SQTIHQWPATLVQPVGSPLSLECTVEGTSNPNLYWYRQAAGRGLQLLFYSVGIGQISSEVPQNLSASRPQDRQFILSSKKLLLSDSGFYLCALTRGPVTEAFFGQGTRLTVV.

This chain links TRBV28 with TRBJ2-3; no firm D call. V shed 4 bases and J shed 0 bases, with 14 bases lying between them. Germline V gene sequence: CDR1 MDHEN, CDR2 SYDVKM. The CDR3 extends over 16 amino acids. The CDR3 DNA reads TGTGCCAGCAGTTCCCTAGACGTGACTAGCACAGATACGCAGTATTTT. Its protein is CASSSLDVTSTDTQYF. Drawing the rest from reference TRBV28 and TRBJ2-3, the complete variable domain is DVKVTQSSRYLVKRTGEKVFLECVQDMDHENMFWYRQDPGLGLRLIYFSYDVKMKEKGDIPEGYSVSREKKERFSLILESASTNQTSMYLCASSSLDVTSTDTQYFGPGTRLTVL.

The chain joins TRBV9 to TRBJ2-1; maybe TRBD1 (5 bases). The CDR3 is 15 amino acids. Trimming pared 2 bases from V and 4 bases from J, leaving 13 bases between. The V gene's germline CDR1 is SGDLS and CDR2 YYNGEE. CDR3 DNA sequence: TGTGCCAGCAGCGTTACAGGTTCTGATTACAATGAGCAGTTCTTC. Protein product: CASSVTGSDYNEQFF.

This rearrangement joins TRBV29-1 to TRBJ1-1; D not certain. Trimming took 4 bases from V and 5 from J, leaving 11 bases between them. The CDR3 runs 12 residues. Germline lookup yields CDR1 SQVTM and CDR2 ANQGSEA. The chain's CDR3 is CSVAPGKTEAFF. DNA for the CDR3: TGCAGCGTTGCCCCGGGGAAAACTGAAGCTTTCTTT.

This clone is a singleton in its sample. The chain carries TRBV11-2 and TRBJ2-7; TRBD2 might be the D (6 bases). The CDR3 is made up of 17 amino acids. The germline gives CDR1 SGHAT, CDR2 FQNNGV. V lost 5 bases to trimming and J lost 5 bases, with 25 bases between them. The CDR3: CASSHVAGLRSVHEQYF. DNA for the CDR3: TGTGCCAGCAGCCATGTGGCAGGACTACGTTCGGTTCACGAGCAGTACTTC.

This chain links TRBV2 with TRBJ1-5; possibly TRBD1 for D (5 bases). V gave up 4 bases and J gave up 6 bases, with 16 bases separating them. The CDR3 extends over 15 amino acids. CDR1 is SNHLY, CDR2 FYNNEI, per germline. CDR3 sequence: CASSGGVAKGQPQHF. In DNA form, the CDR3 reads TGTGCCAGCAGTGGGGGGGTGGCAAAGGGTCAGCCCCAGCATTTT.

The gene calls are TRBV29-1 and TRBJ1-1; D is uncertain. Trimming left V 6 bases short and J 11 bases short, with 22 bases between. Per the germline V gene, CDR1 is SQVTM and CDR2 is ANQGSEA. This CDR3 region has 13 residues. The CDR3 nucleotides read TGCAGCGTGGGTGTTGAGGGAAGCCTCGCGGCTTTCTTT. This gives the protein CSVGVEGSLAAFF.

V usage is TRBV11-3 and J usage is TRBJ2-2; 8 bases align to TRBD2. From germline, CDR1 is SGHNT and CDR2 YENEEA. CDR3 length: 15 residues. The J segment lost 1 base and the V segment lost 5 bases, leaving 3 bases of the junction unmatched. CDR3 loop: CASSPTSGNTGELFF. In nucleotides, the CDR3 is TGTGCCAGCAGCCCAACTAGCGGGAACACCGGGGAGCTGTTTTTT.

The chain couples TRBV19 to TRBJ1-1, with TRBD1 matching over 7 bases. Trimming took 4 bases from V and 2 from J; bases not matched to a gene: 4. Germline assignment: CDR1 LNHDA and CDR2 SQIVND (reference sequence). CDR3 length: 14 amino acids. The CDR3 loop reads CASSTTGANTEAFF. In DNA, the CDR3 is TGTGCCAGTAGTACCACAGGGGCTAACACTGAAGCTTTCTTT. The full variable domain, rest sourced from reference TRBV19 and TRBJ1-1, is DGGITQSPKYLFRKEGQNVTLSCEQNLNHDAMYWYRQDPGQGLRLIYYSQIVNDFQKGDIAEGYSVSREKKESFPLTVTSAQKNPTAFYLCASSTTGANTEAFFGQGTRLTVV.

This sequence joins TRBV27 and TRBJ2-5; D is perhaps TRBD2 (6 bases). Germline V lookup: CDR1 MNHEY, CDR2 SMNVEV (reference sequence). The CDR3 extends over 14 amino acids. Trimming took 0 bases from V and 9 from J, leaving 14 bases between them. CDR3 sequence (DNA): TGTGCCAGCAGTTTATCGGAGGGTTTCGGGCCCCAGTACTTC. Translation gives CASSLSEGFGPQYF.

The V call is TRBV5-1, the J call TRBJ2-5; D perhaps matches TRBD1 (6 bases). CDR1 and CDR2 from the germline V gene are SGHRS and YFSETQ. Trimming stripped 0 bases from V and 2 bases from J, with 14 bases between. This CDR3 has 16 residues. In nucleotides, the CDR3 is TGCGCCAGCAGCTTGGGGGGGCTTGGATTTCAAGAGACCCAGTACTTC. It specifies CASSLGGLGFQETQYF.

V usage is TRBV13 and J usage is TRBJ1-1, with a weak D call TRBD1 (6 bases). Germline V gene sequence: CDR1 PRHDT, CDR2 FYEKMQ (reference sequence). This CDR3 region has 13 residues. V was shortened by 2 bases and J by 5 bases, with 9 bases between the two germline ends. Here the CDR3 reads CASSLRGRTEAFF. CDR3 sequence (DNA): TGTGCCAGCAGCTTAAGGGGGAGAACTGAAGCTTTCTTT.

With regard to this clone: The sample holds other DNA sequences that translate to the same CDR3. J is TRBJ2-5 and V is TRBV7-9, with D perhaps TRBD1 (7 bases). Germline CDR1 SEHNR, CDR2 FQNEAQ (reference sequence). V was shortened by 5 bases and J by 5 bases, with 15 bases between the two germline ends. CDR3 length: 14 amino acids. The CDR3 here is CASSPRTGGETQYF. In DNA form, the CDR3 reads TGTGCCAGCAGCCCTCGGACAGGAGGGGAGACCCAGTACTTC.

The chain recombines TRBV7-9 with TRBJ2-7; TRBD1 is a possible D gene (8 bases). Per the germline V gene, CDR1 is SEHNR and CDR2 is FQNEAQ (reference sequence). The CDR3 extends over 14 amino acids. V was shortened by 5 bases and J by 3 bases, with 14 bases between the two germline ends. The CDR3 DNA reads TGTGCCAGCAGCGCACAGGGGGGGTACTACGAGCAGTACTTC. It specifies CASSAQGGYYEQYF.

The chain has TRBV7-9 and TRBJ2-7, with a weak D call TRBD1 (6 bases). CDR3 size: 13 residues. From germline, CDR1 is SEHNR and CDR2 FQNEAQ (reference sequence). V dropped 3 bases and J dropped 7 bases, with 13 bases sitting between them. The CDR3 DNA is TGTGCCAGCAGCTTGAGACAGGAAGTAGAGCAGTACTTC. This codes for CASSLRQEVEQYF.

The V gene is TRBV25-1, the J gene TRBJ2-3, with 7 bases lining up with TRBD2. This CDR3 comprises 13 residues. In germline, CDR1 is MGHDK, CDR2 SYGVNS. The junction had 4 bases not matched to a gene; V was cut back by 5 bases and J by 5 bases. The CDR3: CASSQPGGDTQYF. The CDR3, as DNA: TGTGCCAGCAGTCAACCGGGGGGAGATACGCAGTATTTT.